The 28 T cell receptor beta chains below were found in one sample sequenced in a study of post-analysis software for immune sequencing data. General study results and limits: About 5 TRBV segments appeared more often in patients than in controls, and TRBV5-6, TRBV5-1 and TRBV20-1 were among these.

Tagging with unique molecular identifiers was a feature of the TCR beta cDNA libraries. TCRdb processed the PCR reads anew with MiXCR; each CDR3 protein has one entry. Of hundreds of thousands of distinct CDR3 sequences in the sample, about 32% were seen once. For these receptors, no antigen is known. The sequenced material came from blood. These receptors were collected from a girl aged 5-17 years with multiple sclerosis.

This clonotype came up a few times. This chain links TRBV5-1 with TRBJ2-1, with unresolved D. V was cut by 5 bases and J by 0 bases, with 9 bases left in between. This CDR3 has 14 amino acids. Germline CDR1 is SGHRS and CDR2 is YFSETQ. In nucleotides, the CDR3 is TGCGCCAGCAGTTGGCTCGACTCCTACAATGAGCAGTTCTTC. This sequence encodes CASSWLDSYNEQFF. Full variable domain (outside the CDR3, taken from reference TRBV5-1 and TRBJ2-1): KAGVTQTPRYLIKTRGQQVTLSCSPISGHRSVSWYQQTPGQGLQFLFEYFSETQRNKGNFPGRFSGRQFSNSRSEMNVSTLELGDSALYLCASSWLDSYNEQFFGPGTRLTVL.

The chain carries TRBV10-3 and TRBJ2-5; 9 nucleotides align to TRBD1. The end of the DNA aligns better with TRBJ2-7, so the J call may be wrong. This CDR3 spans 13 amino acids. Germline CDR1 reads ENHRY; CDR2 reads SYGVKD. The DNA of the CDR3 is TGTGCCACGCGGACAGGGGCCGAAAACGAGCAGTACTTC. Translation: CATRTGAENEQYF.

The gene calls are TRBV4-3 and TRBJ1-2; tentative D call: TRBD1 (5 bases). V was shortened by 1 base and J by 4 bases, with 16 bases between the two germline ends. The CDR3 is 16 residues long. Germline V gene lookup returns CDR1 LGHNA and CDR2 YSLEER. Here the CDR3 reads CASSQAGIGALYGYTF. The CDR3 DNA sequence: TGCGCCAGCAGCCAAGCTGGGATTGGGGCCCTCTATGGCTACACCTTC.

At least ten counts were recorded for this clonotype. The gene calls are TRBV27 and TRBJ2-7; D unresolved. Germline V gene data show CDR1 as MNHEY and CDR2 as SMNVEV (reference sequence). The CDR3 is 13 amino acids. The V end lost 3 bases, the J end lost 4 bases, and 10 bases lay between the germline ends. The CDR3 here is CASSFRQSYEQYF. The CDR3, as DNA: TGTGCCAGCAGTTTTAGGCAGTCTTACGAGCAGTACTTC.

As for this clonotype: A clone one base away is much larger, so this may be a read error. CDR3 DNA sequence: TGTGCCAGCAGCTCCATGGTCAGAGCGTATCAGCCCCAGCATTTT. As protein: CASSSMVRAYQPQHF. The chain employs TRBV7-2 and TRBJ1-5; D remains unclear. The CDR3 has 15 amino acids. Trimming left V 4 bases short and J 5 bases short, with 15 bases between. The germline gives CDR1 SGHTA, CDR2 FQGNSA. Full variable domain (rest looked up from reference TRBV7-2 and TRBJ1-5): GAGVSQSPSNKVTEKGKDVELRCDPISGHTALYWYRQSLGQGLEFLIYFQGNSAPDKSGLPSDRFSAERTGGSVSTLTIQRTQQEDSAVYLCASSSMVRAYQPQHFGDGTRLSIL.

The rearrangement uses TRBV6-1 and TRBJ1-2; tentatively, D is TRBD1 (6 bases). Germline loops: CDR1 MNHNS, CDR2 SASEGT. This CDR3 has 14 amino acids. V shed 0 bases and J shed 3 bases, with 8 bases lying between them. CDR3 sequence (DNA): TGTGCCAGCAGTGAAGCTGGGACACACTATGGCTACACCTTC. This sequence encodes CASSEAGTHYGYTF.

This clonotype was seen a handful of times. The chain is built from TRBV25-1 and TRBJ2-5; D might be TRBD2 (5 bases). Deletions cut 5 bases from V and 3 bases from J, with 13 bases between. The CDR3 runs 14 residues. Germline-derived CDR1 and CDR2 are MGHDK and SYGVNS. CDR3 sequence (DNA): TGTGCCAGCAGTAGAAAGAGGGTCGAAGAGACCCAGTACTTC. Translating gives CASSRKRVEETQYF.

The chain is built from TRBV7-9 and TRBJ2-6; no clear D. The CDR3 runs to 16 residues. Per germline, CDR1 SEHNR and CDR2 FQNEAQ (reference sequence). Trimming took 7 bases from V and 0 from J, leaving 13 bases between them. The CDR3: CASTQGPRSGANVLTF. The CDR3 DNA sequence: TGTGCCAGCACCCAAGGACCGCGCTCTGGGGCCAACGTCCTGACTTTC.

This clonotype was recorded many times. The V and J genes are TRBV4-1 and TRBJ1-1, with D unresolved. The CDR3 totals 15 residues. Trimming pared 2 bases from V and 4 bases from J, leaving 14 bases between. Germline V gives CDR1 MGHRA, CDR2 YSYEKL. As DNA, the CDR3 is TGCGCCAGCAGCCAACTCCCGGGGTTAAGCACTGAAGCTTTCTTT. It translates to CASSQLPGLSTEAFF.

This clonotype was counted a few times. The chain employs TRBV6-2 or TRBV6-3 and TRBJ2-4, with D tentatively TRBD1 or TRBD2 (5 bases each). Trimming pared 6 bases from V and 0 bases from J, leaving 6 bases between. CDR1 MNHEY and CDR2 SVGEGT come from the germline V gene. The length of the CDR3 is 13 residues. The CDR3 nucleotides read TGTGCCAGCAGCGGGACAGCCAAAAACATTCAGTACTTC. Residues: CASSGTAKNIQYF.

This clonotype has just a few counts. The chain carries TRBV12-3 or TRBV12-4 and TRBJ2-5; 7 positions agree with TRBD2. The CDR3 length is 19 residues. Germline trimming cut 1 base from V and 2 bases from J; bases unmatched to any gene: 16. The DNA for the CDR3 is TGTGCCAGCAGTTTAGGGTTCCGAGGCCGGGCGGGGGTTCAAGAGACCCAGTACTTC. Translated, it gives CASSLGFRGRAGVQETQYF.

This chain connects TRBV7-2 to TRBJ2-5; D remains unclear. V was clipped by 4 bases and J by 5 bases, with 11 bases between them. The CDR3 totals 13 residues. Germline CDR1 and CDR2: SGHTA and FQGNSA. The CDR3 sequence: CASSYNFFETQYF. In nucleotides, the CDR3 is TGTGCCAGCAGCTACAATTTTTTCGAGACCCAGTACTTC.

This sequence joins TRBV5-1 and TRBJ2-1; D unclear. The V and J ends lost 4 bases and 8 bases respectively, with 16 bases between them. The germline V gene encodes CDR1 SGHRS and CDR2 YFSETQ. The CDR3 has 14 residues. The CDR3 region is CASSLAVLVDEQFF. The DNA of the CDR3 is TGCGCCAGCAGCCTGGCTGTTTTGGTGGATGAGCAGTTCTTC.

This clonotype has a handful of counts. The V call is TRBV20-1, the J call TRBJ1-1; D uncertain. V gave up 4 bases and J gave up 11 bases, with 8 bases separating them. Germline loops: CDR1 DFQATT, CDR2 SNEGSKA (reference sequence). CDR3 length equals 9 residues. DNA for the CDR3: TGCAGTGCTAATTTTTCGGCTTTCTTT. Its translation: CSANFSAFF.

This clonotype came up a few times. CDR3 DNA sequence: TGCGCCAGCAGCCAAGCCCCCTCCGGGACAGCGGACGAGCAGTACTTC. Its protein is CASSQAPSGTADEQYF. V and J are TRBV4-3 and TRBJ2-7, with TRBD1 identical over 7 bases. Trimming removed 1 base from V and 5 bases from J; junction bases left unmatched: 11. The CDR3 consists of 16 residues. CDR1 and CDR2 from the germline V gene are LGHNA and YSLEER.

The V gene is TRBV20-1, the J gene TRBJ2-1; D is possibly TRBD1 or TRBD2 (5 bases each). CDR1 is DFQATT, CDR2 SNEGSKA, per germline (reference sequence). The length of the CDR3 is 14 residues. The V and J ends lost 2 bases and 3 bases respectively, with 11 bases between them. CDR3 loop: CSARIWDRYNEQFF. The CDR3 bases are TGCAGTGCTAGAATATGGGACCGCTACAATGAGCAGTTCTTC.

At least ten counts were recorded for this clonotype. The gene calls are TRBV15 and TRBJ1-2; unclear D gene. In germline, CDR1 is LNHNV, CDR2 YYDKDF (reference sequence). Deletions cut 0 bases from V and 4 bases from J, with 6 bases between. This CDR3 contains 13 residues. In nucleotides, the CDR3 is TGTGCCACCAGCAGAGAACAGATCTATGGCTACACCTTC. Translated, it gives CATSREQIYGYTF.

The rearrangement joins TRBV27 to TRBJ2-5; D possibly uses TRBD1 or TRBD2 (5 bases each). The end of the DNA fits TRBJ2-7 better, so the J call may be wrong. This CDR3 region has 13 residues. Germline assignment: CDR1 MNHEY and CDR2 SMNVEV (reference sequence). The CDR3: CASSLLRGCEQYF. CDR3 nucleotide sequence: TGTGCCAGCAGTTTATTACGGGGCTGCGAGCAGTACTTC.

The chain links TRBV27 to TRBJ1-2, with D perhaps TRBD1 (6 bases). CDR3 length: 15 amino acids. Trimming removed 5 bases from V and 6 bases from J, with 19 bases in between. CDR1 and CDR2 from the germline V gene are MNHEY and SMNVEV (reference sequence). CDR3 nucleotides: TGTGCCAGCAGTGGGGGCGGCAGGGTGGTGGATGGCTACACCTTC. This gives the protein CASSGGGRVVDGYTF.

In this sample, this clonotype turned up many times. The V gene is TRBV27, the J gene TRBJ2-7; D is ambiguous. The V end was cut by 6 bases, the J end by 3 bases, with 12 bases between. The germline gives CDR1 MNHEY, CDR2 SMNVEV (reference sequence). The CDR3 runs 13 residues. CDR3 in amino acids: CASSTLPFYEQYF. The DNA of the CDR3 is TGTGCCAGCAGCACTCTACCCTTCTACGAGCAGTACTTC.

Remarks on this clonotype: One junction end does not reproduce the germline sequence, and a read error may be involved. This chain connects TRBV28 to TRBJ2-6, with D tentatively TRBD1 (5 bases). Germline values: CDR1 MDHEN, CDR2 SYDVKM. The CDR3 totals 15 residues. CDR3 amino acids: CASSLLGSGANVRTF. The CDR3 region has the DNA TGTGCCAGCAGTTTACTAGGGTCTGGGGCCAACGTCCGGACTTTC.

CDR3 bases: TGCAGTGCTAGGGATGCGGGAGGGCGATACGAGCAGTACTTC. It specifies CSARDAGGRYEQYF. The chain couples TRBV20-1 to TRBJ2-7; 9 bases align to TRBD2. The germline CDR1 and CDR2 sequences are DFQATT and SNEGSKA (reference sequence). The J segment lost 4 bases and the V segment lost 3 bases, leaving 7 bases of the junction unmatched. The CDR3 consists of 14 residues.

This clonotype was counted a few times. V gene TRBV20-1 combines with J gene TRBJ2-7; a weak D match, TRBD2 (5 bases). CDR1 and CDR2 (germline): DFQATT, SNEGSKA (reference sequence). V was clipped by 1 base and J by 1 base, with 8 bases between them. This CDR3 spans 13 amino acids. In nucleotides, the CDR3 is TGCAGTGCTAGAGGCCAGCGGTCCTACGAGCAGTACTTC. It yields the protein CSARGQRSYEQYF.

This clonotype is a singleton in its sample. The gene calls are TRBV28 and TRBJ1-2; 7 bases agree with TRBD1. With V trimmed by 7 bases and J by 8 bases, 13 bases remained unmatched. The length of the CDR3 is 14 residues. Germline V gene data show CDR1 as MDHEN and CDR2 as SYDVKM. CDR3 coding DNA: TGTGCCAGCACCCGCGGCAGGGGGGAGAGGGGCTACACCTTC. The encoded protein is CASTRGRGERGYTF.

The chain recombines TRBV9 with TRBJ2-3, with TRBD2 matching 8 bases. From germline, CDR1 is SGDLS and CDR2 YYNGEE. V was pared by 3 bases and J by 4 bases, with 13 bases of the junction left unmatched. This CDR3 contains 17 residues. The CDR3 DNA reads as TGTGCCAGCAGCGCGGGGGGGATAGCGGGGAGCGCAGATACGCAGTATTTT. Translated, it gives CASSAGGIAGSADTQYF.

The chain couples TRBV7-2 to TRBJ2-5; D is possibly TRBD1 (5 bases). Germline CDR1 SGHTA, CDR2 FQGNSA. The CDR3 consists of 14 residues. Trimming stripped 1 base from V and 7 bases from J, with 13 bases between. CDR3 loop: CASSLGTPGGTQYF. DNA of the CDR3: TGTGCCAGCAGCTTAGGGACACCCGGCGGGACCCAGTACTTC.

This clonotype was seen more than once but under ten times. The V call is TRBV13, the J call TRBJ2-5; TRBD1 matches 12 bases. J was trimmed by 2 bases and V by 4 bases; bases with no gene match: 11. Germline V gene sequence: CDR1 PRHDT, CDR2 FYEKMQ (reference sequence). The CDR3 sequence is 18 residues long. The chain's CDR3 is CASSSPGTGGLGQETQYF. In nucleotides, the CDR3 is TGTGCCAGCAGCTCCCCTGGGACAGGGGGCTTAGGGCAAGAGACCCAGTACTTC.

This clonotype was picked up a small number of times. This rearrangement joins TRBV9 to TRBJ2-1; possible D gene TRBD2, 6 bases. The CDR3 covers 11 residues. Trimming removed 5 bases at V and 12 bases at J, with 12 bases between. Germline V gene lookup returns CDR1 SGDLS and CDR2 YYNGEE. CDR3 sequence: CASSSPGGQFF. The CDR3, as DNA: TGTGCCAGCAGTTCCCCCGGGGGGCAGTTCTTC. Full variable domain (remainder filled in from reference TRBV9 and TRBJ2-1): DSGVTQTPKHLITATGQRVTLRCSPRSGDLSVYWYQQSLDQGLQFLIQYYNGEERAKGNILERFSAQQFPDLHSELNLSSLELGDSALYFCASSSPGGQFFGPGTRLTVL.